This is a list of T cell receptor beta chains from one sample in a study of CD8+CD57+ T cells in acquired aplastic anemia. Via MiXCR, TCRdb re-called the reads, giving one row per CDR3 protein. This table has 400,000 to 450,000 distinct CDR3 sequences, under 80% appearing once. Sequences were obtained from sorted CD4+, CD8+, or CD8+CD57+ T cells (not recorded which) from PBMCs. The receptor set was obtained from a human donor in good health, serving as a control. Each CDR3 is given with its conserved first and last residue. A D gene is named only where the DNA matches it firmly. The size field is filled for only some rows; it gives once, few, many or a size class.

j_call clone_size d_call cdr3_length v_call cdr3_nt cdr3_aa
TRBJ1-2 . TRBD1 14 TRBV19 TGTGCCAGTATTCCAAATGACAGGGGCTATGGCTACACCTTC CASIPNDRGYGYTF
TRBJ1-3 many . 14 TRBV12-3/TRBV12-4 TGTGCCAGCAGTTTCTGGGACTCTGGAAACACCATATATTTT CASSFWDSGNTIYF
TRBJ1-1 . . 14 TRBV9 TGTGCCAGCAGCGTAGCGCGTCGAAGGGCTGAAGCTTTCTTT CASSVARRRAEAFF
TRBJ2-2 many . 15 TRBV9 TGTGCCAGCAGCGTATCTGGGCTTGACACCGGGGAGCTGTTTTTT CASSVSGLDTGELFF
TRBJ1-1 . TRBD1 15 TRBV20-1 TGCAGTGCTAGAGAAGGGACAGGGGGGAACACTGAAGCTTTCTTT CSAREGTGGNTEAFF
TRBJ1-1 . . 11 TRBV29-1 TGCAGCGTTGAAAAGGGGGGTGAAGCTGTCTTT CSVEKGGEAVF
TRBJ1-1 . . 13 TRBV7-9 TGTGCTAGCAGCTTCGAACAGAGCGCTGAAGCTTTCTTT CASSFEQSAEAFF
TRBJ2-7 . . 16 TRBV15 TGTGCCACCAGCAGAGATCGGACAGCTAGCTCCTACGAGCAGTACTTC CATSRDRTASSYEQYF
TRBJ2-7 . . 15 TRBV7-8 TGTGCCAGCAGCGCCCGGGGGGGGACAGGGAGGGAGCAGTACTTC CASSARGGTGREQYF
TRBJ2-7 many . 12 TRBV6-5 TGTGCCAGTCTGGGGGATACCTACGAGCAGTACTTC CASLGDTYEQYF
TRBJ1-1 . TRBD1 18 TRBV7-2 TGTGCCAGCAGCTCGGGGACAGGTCCACAAAGGGGTATAAGTGAAGCTTTCTTT CASSSGTGPQRGISEAFF
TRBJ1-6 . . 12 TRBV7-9 TGTGCCAGCAGCTTAGCGGGGGGGCCCCACCACTTT CASSLAGGPHHF
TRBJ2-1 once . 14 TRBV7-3 TGTGCCAGCAGCCTCTTCGGCACGCGGAATAAGCAGATCTTC CASSLFGTRNKQIF
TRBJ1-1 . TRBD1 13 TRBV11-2 TGCGCCAGCAGGGGGACAGTAGCCACTGAAGCTTTCTTT CASRGTVATEAFF
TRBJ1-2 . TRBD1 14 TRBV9 TGTGCCAGCAGCACAAGGGACAGGGTCTACGAGCAGTCCTTC CASSTRDRVYEQSF
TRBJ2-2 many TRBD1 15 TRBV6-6 TGTGCCAGCATTACCACAGGGGCTGGCACCGGGGAGCTGTTTTTT CASITTGAGTGELFF
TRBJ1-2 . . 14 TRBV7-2 TGTGCCAGCAGCTTAGGTTTCGTGAACTATGGCTACACCTTC CASSLGFVNYGYTF
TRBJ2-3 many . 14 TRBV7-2 TGTGCCAGCAGCCCTATGACGGGCACAGATACGCAGTATTTT CASSPMTGTDTQYF
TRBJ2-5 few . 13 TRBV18 TGTGCCAGCTCACCGGGACGTAAAGAGACCCAGTACTTC CASSPGRKETQYF
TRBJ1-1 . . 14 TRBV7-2 TGTGCCAGCAGCCGAGAGGAAAGGAACACCGAAGCCTTCTTT CASSREERNTEAFF
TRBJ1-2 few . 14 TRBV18 TGTGCCAGCTCACTTAGCGGGAAAAGCTATGGCTACACCTTC CASSLSGKSYGYTF
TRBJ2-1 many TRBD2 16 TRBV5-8 TGTGCCAGCAGCTCCGGGGGGGCCGACTCCTACAATGAGCAGTTCTTC CASSSGGADSYNEQFF
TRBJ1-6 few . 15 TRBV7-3 TGTGCCAGCAGCTTAGCGTTACGGGGAGGTTCACCCCTCCACTTT CASSLALRGGSPLHF
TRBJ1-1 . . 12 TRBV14 TGTGCCAGCAGCCAAGATGCGTTCGAAGCTTTCTTT CASSQDAFEAFF
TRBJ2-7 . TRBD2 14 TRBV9 TGTGCCAGCAGCGATACTCGCGGGGGTTACGAGCAGTACTTC CASSDTRGGYEQYF
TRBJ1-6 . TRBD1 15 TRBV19 TGTGCCAGTAGTATAGGGGGGACAGGGAATTCACCCCTCCACTTT CASSIGGTGNSPLHF
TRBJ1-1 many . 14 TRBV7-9 TGTGCCAGCAGCTCCGGGCAGATGAACACTGAAGCTTTCTTT CASSSGQMNTEAFF
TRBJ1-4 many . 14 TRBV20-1 TGCAGTGCTAGTAGATCCGCGGGGAATGAAAAACTGTTTTTT CSASRSAGNEKLFF
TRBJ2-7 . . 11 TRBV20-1 TGCAGTGCTAGTCGTGAGGCCGGGCTCCACTTC CSASREAGLHF
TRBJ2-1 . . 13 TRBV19 TGTGCCACTAGTGCGGCAGCGGACAATGACCAGTTCTTC CATSAAADNDQFF
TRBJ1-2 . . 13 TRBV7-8 TGTGCCAGCAGCCCGGAGAGGGGCTATGGCTACACCTTC CASSPERGYGYTF
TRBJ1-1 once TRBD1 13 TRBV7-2 TGTGCCAGCAGCGGACAGGGAAAGGATGAAGATCTCTTT CASSGQGKDEDLF